These 5 T cell receptor beta chains were sequenced from one sample in a study of cytomegalovirus exposure and HLA in healthy donors (dated by TCRdb to 2015 to 2018). Preparation of the library involved the immunoSEQ multiplex PCR assay. A mixture of 60 forward primers for TCR Vbeta segments and 13 reverse primers for TCR Jbeta segments was used in the multiplex PCR. TCRdb retrieved this table from immuneACCESS and kept in-frame rearrangements only. Not all clones are present; in checked studies, unresolved V genes account for under half, and no reason is known for the remainder. This sample gives approximately 280,000 clones in total; more than 80% of them show up just once. 3.5% to 4.5% of the sample is held by the ten biggest clonotypes. The source material was PBMCs. All receptors come from a man aged 35 to 55 in good health and CMV-seropositive.

The genes are TRBV7-6 and TRBJ2-2; TRBD2 matches at 7 bases. The CDR3 spans 14 residues. Germline V gene data show CDR1 as SGHVS and CDR2 as FNYEAQ. With V trimmed by 4 bases and J by 3 bases, 2 bases remained unmatched. Here the CDR3 DNA reads TGTGCCAGCAGCTGGGGGGGGGACACCGGGGAGCTGTTTTTT. Its translation: CASSWGGDTGELFF.

The chain employs TRBV18 and TRBJ2-3, with a tentative D call TRBD1 (5 bases). V was cut by 3 bases and J by 2 bases, with 9 bases left in between. Germline values: CDR1 KGHSH, CDR2 LQKENI. The CDR3 is 14 residues long. DNA for the CDR3: TGTGCCAGCTCACCTGACAGAAACACAGATACGCAGTATTTT. Translating gives CASSPDRNTDTQYF.

The rearrangement links TRBV5-1 to TRBJ1-2, with D maybe TRBD1 (6 bases). V was shortened by 0 bases and J by 4 bases, with 13 bases between the two germline ends. The CDR3 consists of 15 residues. CDR1 SGHRS and CDR2 YFSETQ come from the germline V gene. The CDR3 nucleotides are TGCGCCAGCAGCTTGGACAGGGTCTCCTTCTATGGCTACACCTTC. Amino acids: CASSLDRVSFYGYTF.

The chain is built from TRBV5-6 and TRBJ2-5; no clear D gene. CDR3 length: 14 amino acids. CDR1 and CDR2 from the germline V gene are SGHDT and YYEEEE. Trimming left V 1 base short and J 5 bases short, with 12 bases between. The CDR3 DNA follows: TGTGCCAGCAGCTTGCGAGCCGGTGTGGAGACCCAGTACTTC. Protein sequence: CASSLRAGVETQYF.

The rearrangement links TRBV28 to TRBJ2-7; no reliable D call. V was clipped by 3 bases and J by 4 bases, with 7 bases between them. The CDR3 is 12 amino acids. CDR1 and CDR2 from the germline V gene are MDHEN and SYDVKM. The CDR3 is CASSFSGYEQYF. The DNA of the CDR3 is TGTGCCAGCAGTTTCTCAGGTTACGAGCAGTACTTC.